This T cell receptor (beta chain) was observed in a study of blood T cell repertoires in COVID-19. The length of the CDR3 is 13 residues. Germline-derived CDR1 and CDR2 are LGHNT and FRNRAP. V lost 7 bases to trimming and J lost 3 bases; unmatched junction nucleotides: 2. The count of this clone is one. Produced via immunoSEQ multiplex PCR; TCRdb's table is partial and in-frame only. The sample has roughly 18,000 clones, roughly 90% seen once; the top ten hold 9.8%. The chain has TRBV12-5 and TRBJ1-3; TRBD1 aligns across 8 bases. The specimen sequenced was peripheral blood. This TCR was sampled from a man in his forties with active COVID-19. CDR3: CASAGQGGNTIYF. The CDR3 coding sequence is TGTGCTAGTGCCGGACAGGGTGGAAACACCATATATTTT.